This T cell receptor beta chain was sequenced in a study of hypomethylating agent response in myelodysplastic syndrome. Study overall: Of patients, most of the 11 got azacitidine and 3 of 11 decitabine. Four or five patients were non-responders, while six showed complete response or hematologic improvement.

Losses at the gene ends were 3 bases for V and 2 bases for J; bases not matched to a gene: 7. The CDR3 totals 16 residues. Germline V lookup: CDR1 MGHRA, CDR2 YSYEKL. The analysis used unsorted bulk bone marrow, not T-cell subsets. Note on this clone: The antigen is unknown.

Sequencing was performed with immunoSEQ multiplex PCR; in TCRdb, only in-frame clones are kept and a portion is missing. The data contain about 3,100 clones, 70% to 80% of them seen just once; the ten biggest clones take up approximately 12%. The study, taken as a whole, reports: Possible novel MDS antigen recognition by shared GLIPH2 clusters needs experimental validation.

The chain is built from TRBV4-1 and TRBJ2-5; 9 bases are shared with TRBD2. The receptor comes from a human donor with myelodysplastic syndrome. Here the sequenced sample was bone marrow, taken before or after starting hypomethylating agent treatment for myelodysplastic syndrome (not recorded which). This chain's CDR3 is CASSQLASGAQETQYF. CDR3 in DNA: TGCGCCAGCAGCCAGCTGGCTAGCGGGGCGCAAGAGACCCAGTACTTC.